This record concerns one T cell receptor (beta chain) sequence. Its matching antigen is unknown. The data were taken from a study of cytomegalovirus exposure and HLA in healthy donors. Study observations and caveats: A later analysis linked a missense DCLRE1C variant to TCR beta V- and J-gene trimming.

The CDR3 length is 13 residues. V lost 5 bases, J lost 2 bases, and 4 bases stayed unmatched. Germline assignment: CDR1 SGHRS and CDR2 YFSETQ. The PCR employed 60 Vbeta primers together with 13 Jbeta primers. The assay was immunoSEQ multiplex PCR, and TCRdb's table has in-frame clones only and misses some. This table has more than 130,000 clones, roughly four fifths appearing once. V gene TRBV5-1 combines with J gene TRBJ2-7, with 7 bases aligning to TRBD1. Sequences were obtained from PBMCs. The TCR was taken from a man in his forties in good health and CMV-seropositive. In DNA, the CDR3 is TGCGCCAGCAGGAGACAGGGCGCCTACGAGCAGTACTTC. It is translated as CASRRQGAYEQYF.